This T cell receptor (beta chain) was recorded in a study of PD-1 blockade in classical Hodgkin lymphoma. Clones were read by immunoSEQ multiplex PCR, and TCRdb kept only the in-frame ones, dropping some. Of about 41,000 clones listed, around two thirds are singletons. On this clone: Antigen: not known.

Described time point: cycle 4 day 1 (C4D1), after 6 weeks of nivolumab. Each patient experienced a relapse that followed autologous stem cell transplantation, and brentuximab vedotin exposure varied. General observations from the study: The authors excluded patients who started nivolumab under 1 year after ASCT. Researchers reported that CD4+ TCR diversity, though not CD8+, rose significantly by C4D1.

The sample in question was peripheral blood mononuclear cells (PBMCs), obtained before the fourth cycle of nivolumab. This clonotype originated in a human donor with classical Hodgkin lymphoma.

The CDR3 coding sequence is TGTGCCAGCAGCTTGGATGAGATTCTCCACTTT. It yields the protein CASSLDEILHF. The V and J genes are TRBV5-4 and TRBJ1-6; no reliable D call. V dropped 0 bases and J dropped 16 bases, with 8 bases sitting between them. This CDR3 has 11 residues. CDR1 is SGHNT and CDR2 is YYREEE in the germline V gene (reference sequence).